In its sample, the clone carrying this T cell receptor (beta chain) was seen a few times. Its antigen is undetermined. The data were obtained in a study of cytomegalovirus exposure and HLA in healthy donors. The study, taken as a whole, reports: TCR sequences were mostly rare, though some public TCRs occurred in many donors. A later analysis found first-cohort TCR clusters tended to co-occur in the 130 or so validation repertoires.

The repertoire was sequenced with immunoSEQ multiplex PCR; TCRdb's copy has only in-frame clones and lacks some. The sample shows 200,000 to 250,000 clones, 80% to 90% of them seen only once. Specimen: PBMCs. The clonotype originates from a young woman in good health and CMV-seropositive.

The DNA of the CDR3 is TGTGCCAGCAGCTCGGCGGAAACTGAAGCTTTCTTT. Its translation: CASSSAETEAFF. The chain combines TRBV5-4 with TRBJ1-1; D call uncertain. This CDR3 is built from 12 residues. Germline V lookup: CDR1 SGHNT, CDR2 YYREEE (reference sequence). V gave up 3 bases and J gave up 5 bases, with 8 bases separating them.